A single sample gave rise to the 10 T cell receptor beta chains below, sequenced in a study of technical replicates of blood from several donors. Clones were sequenced by immunoSEQ multiplex PCR, and TCRdb holds only the in-frame ones, with some missing. The repertoire holds about 44,000 clones, around 96% seen once, with 0.35% to 0.4% in the top ten. Sequenced material: T cells isolated from PBMCs. Receptor source: a human donor in good health.

This chain links TRBV11-2 with TRBJ2-1; tentative D call: TRBD1 (5 bases). This CDR3 is 17 amino acids long. V was pared by 1 base and J by 0 bases, with 13 bases between. Per germline, CDR1 SGHAT and CDR2 FQNNGV. The CDR3 here is CASSLGRGHSSYNEQFF. The DNA of the CDR3 is TGTGCCAGCAGCTTAGGCCGCGGACACAGCTCCTACAATGAGCAGTTCTTC.

This clone was recorded once. This sequence joins TRBV4-3 and TRBJ2-3, with 9 nucleotides matching TRBD2. V lost 0 bases, J lost 3 bases, and 4 bases stayed unmatched. This CDR3 has 16 residues. Germline CDR1 reads LGHNA; CDR2 reads YSLEER. CDR3 in amino acids: CASSQEWAGGTDTQYF. The CDR3 nucleotides read TGCGCCAGCAGCCAAGAATGGGCGGGAGGGACAGATACGCAGTATTTT.

The chain carries TRBV7-6 and TRBJ2-1; 7 bases map to TRBD1. In germline, CDR1 is SGHVS, CDR2 FNYEAQ. CDR3 size: 13 residues. Germline trimming cut 5 bases from V and 3 bases from J; bases unmatched to any gene: 1. The CDR3 sequence: CASSRDSYNEQFF. CDR3 in DNA: TGTGCCAGCAGCCGGGACAGCTACAATGAGCAGTTCTTC.

The chain employs TRBV25-1 and TRBJ2-7; TRBD1 matches 10 bases. Trimming at V came to 4 bases and at J to 6 bases, leaving 6 bases not matched to a gene. In germline, CDR1 is MGHDK, CDR2 SYGVNS. CDR3 length equals 14 residues. DNA of the CDR3: TGTGCCAGCAGTGGGGGCCGGACAGGGGGCGAGCAGTACTTC. As protein: CASSGGRTGGEQYF.

The chain recombines TRBV28 with TRBJ2-3; D is unclear. Looked up from germline, CDR1 is MDHEN and CDR2 is SYDVKM. V was cut by 4 bases and J by 6 bases, with 5 bases left in between. The CDR3 is 11 amino acids. The CDR3 spells CASSYLDTQYF. The CDR3 bases are TGTGCCAGCAGTTATCTTGATACGCAGTATTTT.

The rearrangement joins TRBV4-2 to TRBJ2-1; 11 bases align to TRBD2. J was trimmed by 3 bases and V by 4 bases; bases with no gene match: 5. CDR3 size: 16 residues. Germline V gene sequence: CDR1 LGHNA, CDR2 YNFKEQ. The CDR3 DNA is TGTGCCAGCAGCCTAGAAACTAGCGGGAGCTACAATGAGCAGTTCTTC. It translates to CASSLETSGSYNEQFF.

This rearrangement joins TRBV11-3 to TRBJ2-7; no clear D. The CDR3 sequence is 11 residues long. Trimming removed 5 bases at V and 2 bases at J, with 4 bases between. The V gene's germline CDR1 is SGHNT and CDR2 YENEEA. CDR3 loop: CASSETYEQYF. DNA for the CDR3: TGTGCCAGCAGCGAGACCTACGAGCAGTACTTC.

This sequence joins TRBV25-1 and TRBJ2-1; 7 bases line up with TRBD1. The germline gives CDR1 MGHDK, CDR2 SYGVNS. Trimming took 4 bases from V and 3 from J; bases not matched to a gene: 6. The CDR3 covers 15 residues. The CDR3 spells CASSGFDRVYNEQFF. DNA of the CDR3: TGTGCCAGCAGTGGTTTCGACAGGGTCTACAATGAGCAGTTCTTC.

This clone appeared once. The chain links TRBV7-9 to TRBJ2-7, with D perhaps TRBD1 (6 bases). This CDR3 is 14 amino acids long. Trimming removed 5 bases from V and 3 bases from J, with 14 bases in between. Per the germline V gene, CDR1 is SEHNR and CDR2 is FQNEAQ (reference sequence). CDR3 DNA: TGTGCCAGCAGCCTAACGAACAGGGACTACGAGCAGTACTTC. This sequence encodes CASSLTNRDYEQYF.

V gene TRBV4-3 combines with J gene TRBJ2-3; TRBD1 might be the D (6 bases). V lost 4 bases and J 4 bases, leaving 12 bases between the germline ends. CDR1 LGHNA and CDR2 YSLEER come from the germline V gene. The CDR3 has 14 amino acids. The CDR3, as DNA: TGCGCCAGCAGCCGCCTTGGGGGCTCAGATACGCAGTATTTT. It codes for CASSRLGGSDTQYF.